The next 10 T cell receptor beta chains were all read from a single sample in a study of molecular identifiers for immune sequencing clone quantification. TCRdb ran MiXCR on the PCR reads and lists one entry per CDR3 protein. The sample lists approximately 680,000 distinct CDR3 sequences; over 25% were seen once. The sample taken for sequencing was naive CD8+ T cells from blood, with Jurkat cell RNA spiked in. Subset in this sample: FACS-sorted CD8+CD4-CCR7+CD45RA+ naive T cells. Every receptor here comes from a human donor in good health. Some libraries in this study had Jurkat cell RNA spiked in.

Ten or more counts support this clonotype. In nucleotides, the CDR3 is TGCGCCAGCAGCCAAGACAGGAGGGGTTCCGGGGCCAACGTCCTGACTTTC. Encoded protein: CASSQDRRGSGANVLTF. V usage is TRBV4-3 and J usage is TRBJ2-6; maybe TRBD2 (6 bases). V lost 0 bases and J 4 bases, leaving 13 bases between the germline ends. This CDR3 is 17 amino acids long. Germline lookup yields CDR1 LGHNA and CDR2 YSLEER.

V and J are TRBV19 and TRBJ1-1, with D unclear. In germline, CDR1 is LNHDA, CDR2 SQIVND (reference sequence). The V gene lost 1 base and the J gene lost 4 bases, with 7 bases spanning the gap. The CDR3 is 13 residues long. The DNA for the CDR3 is TGTGCCAGTAGTATAGGACGGACCACTGAAGCTTTCTTT. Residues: CASSIGRTTEAFF.

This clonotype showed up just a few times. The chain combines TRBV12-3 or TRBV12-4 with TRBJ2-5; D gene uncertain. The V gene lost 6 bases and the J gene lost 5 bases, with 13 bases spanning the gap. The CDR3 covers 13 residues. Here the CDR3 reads CASSPLVWETQYF. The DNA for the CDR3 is TGTGCCAGCAGCCCATTGGTTTGGGAGACCCAGTACTTC.

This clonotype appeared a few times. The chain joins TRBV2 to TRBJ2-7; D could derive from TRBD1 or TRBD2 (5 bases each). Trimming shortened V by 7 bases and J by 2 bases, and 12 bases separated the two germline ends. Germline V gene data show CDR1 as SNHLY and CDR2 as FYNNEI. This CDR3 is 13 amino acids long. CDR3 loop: CASTGTETYEQYF. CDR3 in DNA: TGTGCCAGCACCGGGACGGAGACCTACGAGCAGTACTTC.

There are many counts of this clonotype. This chain's CDR3 is CASSDGTVNQPQHF. DNA of the CDR3: TGTGCCAGCAGTGATGGGACCGTAAATCAGCCCCAGCATTTT. This chain connects TRBV12-3 or TRBV12-4 to TRBJ1-5, with a possible D match to TRBD1 (5 bases). The CDR3 covers 14 residues. The V gene lost 5 bases and the J gene lost 4 bases, with 12 bases spanning the gap.

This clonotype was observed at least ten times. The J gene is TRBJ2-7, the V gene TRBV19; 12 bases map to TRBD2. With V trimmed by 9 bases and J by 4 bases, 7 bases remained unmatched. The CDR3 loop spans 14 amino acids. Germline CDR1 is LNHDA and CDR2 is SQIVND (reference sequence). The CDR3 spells CASSGLAGGYEQYF. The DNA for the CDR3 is TGTGCCAGCAGTGGCCTAGCGGGGGGGTACGAGCAGTACTTC. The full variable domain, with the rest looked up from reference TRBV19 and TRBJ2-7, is DGGITQSPKYLFRKEGQNVTLSCEQNLNHDAMYWYRQDPGQGLRLIYYSQIVNDFQKGDIAEGYSVSREKKESFPLTVTSAQKNPTAFYLCASSGLAGGYEQYFGPGTRLTVT.

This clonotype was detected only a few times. This chain's CDR3 is CASSPRTLITYEQYF. In DNA form, the CDR3 reads TGTGCCAGCAGCCCGAGGACCCTAATTACCTACGAGCAGTACTTC. The chain recombines TRBV3-1 with TRBJ2-7; D is unresolved. Trimming left V 4 bases short and J 2 bases short, with 15 bases between. In germline, CDR1 is LGHDT, CDR2 YNNKEL (reference sequence). The CDR3 is 15 amino acids.

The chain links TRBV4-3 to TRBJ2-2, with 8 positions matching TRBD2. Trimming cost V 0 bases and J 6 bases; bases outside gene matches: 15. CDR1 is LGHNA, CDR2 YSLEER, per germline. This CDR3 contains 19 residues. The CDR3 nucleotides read TGCGCCAGCAGCCAAGAGTTCCCCCTGGGGAGCGGGAGAGCCGGGGAGCTGTTTTTT. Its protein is CASSQEFPLGSGRAGELFF.

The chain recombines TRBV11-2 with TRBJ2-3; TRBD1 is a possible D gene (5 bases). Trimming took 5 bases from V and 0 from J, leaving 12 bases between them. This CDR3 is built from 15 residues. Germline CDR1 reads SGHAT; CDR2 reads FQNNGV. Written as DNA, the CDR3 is TGTGCCAGCAGCCGTGGACATGGGAGCACAGATACGCAGTATTTT. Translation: CASSRGHGSTDTQYF.

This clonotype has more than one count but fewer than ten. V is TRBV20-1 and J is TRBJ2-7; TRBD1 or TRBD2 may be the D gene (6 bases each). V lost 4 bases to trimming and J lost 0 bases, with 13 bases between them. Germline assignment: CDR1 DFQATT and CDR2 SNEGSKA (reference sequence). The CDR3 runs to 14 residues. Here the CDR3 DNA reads TGCAGTGCTAAGGGGGGACTGAGCTCCTACGAGCAGTACTTC. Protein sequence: CSAKGGLSSYEQYF.